The next 5 T cell receptor beta chains were all read from a single sample in a study of regulatory T cells in long-lasting Graves disease. Arm-PCR with iRepertoire HTBI primers amplified the CDR3 regions for these TCR beta libraries. TCRdb recomputed calls from the multiplex PCR reads with MiXCR, one row per CDR3 protein. The sample has approximately 400,000 distinct CDR3 sequences, just under 15% seen once; the top ten hold over 15%. Specified time point: newly diagnosed GD, antithyroid drugs for less than 3 months. Extracted PBMC RNA gave rise to the TCR library. The sample also formed part of further work on T cells in Graves' hyperthyroidism and ophthalmopathy.

Source: peripheral blood mononuclear cells (PBMCs), taken at new diagnosis, from a patient treated with antithyroid drugs. These TCRs come from a young woman with Graves disease.

This clonotype has ten or more counts. This rearrangement joins TRBV6-2 or TRBV6-3 to TRBJ2-7; D might be TRBD1 (5 bases). V was clipped by 8 bases and J by 0 bases, with 11 bases between them. This CDR3 contains 13 residues. CDR1 and CDR2 from the germline V gene are MNHEY and SVGEGT. The CDR3 nucleotides read TGTGCCAGCGGGGCAGCTAGCTCCTACGAGCAGTACTTC. As protein: CASGAASSYEQYF.

The rearrangement links TRBV10-3 to TRBJ2-1, with D unresolved. The length of the CDR3 is 11 residues. Trimming pared 5 bases from V and 9 bases from J, leaving 8 bases between. Germline lookup yields CDR1 ENHRY and CDR2 SYGVKD. CDR3 in amino acids: CAISTVGEQFF. Written as DNA, the CDR3 is TGTGCCATCAGTACGGTCGGTGAGCAGTTCTTC.

This clonotype occurred a few times. The chain joins TRBV6-9 to TRBJ2-3; D remains unclear. CDR3 length: 15 residues. Germline CDR1 reads MNHGY; CDR2 reads SVAAGI. Deletions cut 3 bases from V and 3 bases from J, with 13 bases between. CDR3 amino acids: CASSYSRVWTDTQYF. CDR3 DNA: TGTGCCAGCAGTTACTCCCGCGTCTGGACAGATACGCAGTATTTT.

J is TRBJ2-7 and V is TRBV28; possible D gene TRBD1, 6 bases. The CDR3 runs 16 residues. Trimming left V 4 bases short and J 6 bases short, with 22 bases between. From germline, CDR1 is MDHEN and CDR2 SYDVKM. The CDR3 DNA reads as TGTGCCAGCAGTTCCGCTAGGTGGGGGCCCCTCAGCGAGCAGTACTTC. This translates into CASSSARWGPLSEQYF.

The chain carries TRBV19 and TRBJ2-7; 7 bases map to TRBD1. V lost 3 bases and J lost 4; bases outside the gene matches: 6. CDR3 length equals 14 residues. CDR1 is LNHDA, CDR2 SQIVND, per germline (reference sequence). The CDR3 reads CASSIGTDLYEQYF. DNA of the CDR3: TGTGCCAGTAGTATTGGGACAGATCTATACGAGCAGTACTTC. Based on the CDR3 plus reference TRBV19 and TRBJ2-7, the full variable domain is DGGITQSPKYLFRKEGQNVTLSCEQNLNHDAMYWYRQDPGQGLRLIYYSQIVNDFQKGDIAEGYSVSREKKESFPLTVTSAQKNPTAFYLCASSIGTDLYEQYFGPGTRLTVT.